The rows below give T cell receptor beta chains drawn from one sample of a study of shared clonotypes between healthy human individuals. Using immunoSEQ multiplex PCR, the repertoire was profiled, and TCRdb retains in-frame clones only, with some absent. The data hold 450,000 to 600,000 clones, with around 80% observed a single time. Specimen: PBMCs. The receptors come from a woman in her thirties or forties in good health. Some clones in this sample may be carry-over from other donors' samples. CDR3s include the opening cysteine and the closing phenylalanine or tryptophan. D genes are given only for firm matches. The size of a clone is reported for some rows only, either as once, few or many, or as a class for expanded clones.

v_gene	j_gene	d_gene	abundance	CDR3aa	CDR3nt
TRBV11-3	TRBJ2-5	TRBD1	NA	CASSSPGQVLETQYF	TGTGCCAGCAGCTCCCCGGGACAGGTTTTGGAGACCCAGTACTTC
TRBV5-1	TRBJ2-1	TRBD2	NA	CASSLVGLADSSYNEQFF	TGCGCCAGCAGCTTGGTTGGACTAGCGGACTCCTCCTACAATGAGCAGTTCTTC
TRBV7-9	TRBJ1-2	NA	NA	CASSVSSYGYTF	TGTGCCAGCAGTGTGTCGAGCTATGGCTACACCTTC
TRBV2	TRBJ1-5	TRBD1	many	CASSGDGGGLQPQHF	TGTGCCAGCAGTGGGGACGGAGGGGGCCTTCAGCCCCAGCATTTT
TRBV20-1	TRBJ2-7	NA	NA	CSARRVDEQYF	TGCAGTGCTAGACGGGTGGACGAGCAGTACTTC
TRBV7-9	TRBJ1-1	NA	NA	CASSFEVGQPNTEAFF	TGTGCCAGCAGCTTCGAGGTGGGACAACCGAACACTGAAGCTTTCTTT
TRBV9	TRBJ2-1	TRBD2	NA	CASSVGLAGMVEQFF	TGTGCCAGCAGCGTCGGACTAGCGGGAATGGTTGAGCAGTTCTTC
TRBV2	TRBJ2-2	TRBD1	NA	CASRPDRANTGELFF	TGTGCCAGCAGGCCAGACAGGGCGAACACCGGGGAGCTGTTTTTT
TRBV28	TRBJ2-3	NA	NA	CASSGTTSTDTQYF	TGTGCCAGCAGCGGGACAACAAGCACAGATACGCAGTATTTT
TRBV2	TRBJ1-1	NA	few	CASSVLQGNAEAFF	TGTGCCAGCAGTGTACTTCAGGGCAACGCTGAAGCTTTCTTT
TRBV4-1	TRBJ2-2	TRBD1	NA	CASLGQGNTGELSF	TGCGCCAGCTTAGGACAGGGGAACACCGGGGAGCTGTCTTTT
TRBV7-2	TRBJ2-7	TRBD2	NA	CASSLAYGLGTYEQYF	TGTGCCAGCAGCTTAGCGTATGGACTAGGGACCTACGAGCAGTACTTC
TRBV7-2	TRBJ2-3	NA	NA	CASSLPGSPASTDTQYF	TGTGCCAGCAGCTTACCGGGATCTCCCGCGAGCACAGATACGCAGTATTTT
TRBV5-1	TRBJ2-2	NA	NA	CASSFPGTGELFF	TGCGCCAGCAGCTTTCCGGGTACCGGGGAGCTGTTTTTT
TRBV4-3	TRBJ1-4	NA	NA	CASSQDGPDLGEKLFF	TGCGCCAGCAGCCAAGATGGGCCCGACCTGGGGGAAAAACTGTTTTTT
TRBV4-2	TRBJ2-3	NA	once	CASSQALDTQYF	TGTGCCAGCAGCCAAGCTTTAGATACGCAGTATTTT
TRBV7-3	TRBJ2-2	NA	few	CASSSGTLGELFF	TGTGCCAGCAGCTCCGGGACTCTCGGGGAGCTGTTTTTT
TRBV5-1	TRBJ2-3	NA	many	CASSLEGRYGDTQYF	TGCGCCAGCAGCTTGGAGGGGAGGTACGGAGATACGCAGTATTTT
TRBV30	TRBJ1-2	NA	NA	CAWSREFYGYTF	TGTGCCTGGAGTCGGGAGTTCTATGGCTACACCTTC
TRBV7-9	TRBJ2-1	TRBD2	NA	CASSFRTSSRPHEQFF	TGTGCCAGCAGCTTTCGGACTAGCTCCCGGCCCCATGAGCAGTTCTTC
TRBV30	TRBJ2-6	TRBD1	NA	CAWSSKGAAGANVLTF	TGTGCCTGGAGTTCCAAGGGGGCGGCTGGGGCCAACGTCCTGACTTTC
TRBV4-1	TRBJ1-1	NA	NA	CASSQDRIGRNTEAFF	TGCGCCAGCAGCCAAGATCGGATAGGGAGGAACACTGAAGCTTTCTTT
TRBV5-6	TRBJ1-3	NA	NA	CASSLLLGSGNTIYF	TGTGCCAGCAGCTTGTTGTTGGGCTCTGGAAACACCATATATTTT
TRBV2	TRBJ2-3	NA	NA	CASSVGRTDTQYF	TGTGCCAGCAGTGTGGGACGCACAGATACGCAGTATTTT
TRBV30	TRBJ2-1	NA	few	CAWSVRDLSEQFF	TGTGCCTGGAGTGTTAGAGATCTTTCTGAGCAGTTCTTC
TRBV5-4	TRBJ2-7	NA	once	CASSLGANGIYEQYF	TGTGCCAGCAGCTTGGGGGCTAACGGGATCTACGAGCAGTACTTC
TRBV7-8	TRBJ2-1	NA	NA	CASSLEFGGLTYNEQFF	TGTGCCAGCAGCTTAGAGTTCGGCGGACTCACCTACAATGAGCAGTTCTTC
TRBV19	TRBJ1-3	NA	many	CASSNSGAIGNTIYF	TGTGCCAGTAGTAACTCAGGGGCAATTGGAAACACCATATATTTT
TRBV5-1	TRBJ2-1	NA	few	CASSLASSANNEQFF	TGCGCCAGCAGCTTGGCCTCTAGCGCTAACAATGAGCAGTTCTTC
TRBV6-1	TRBJ2-1	TRBD2	NA	CASSVGREGEQFF	TGTGCCAGCAGTGTTGGCAGGGAGGGTGAGCAGTTCTTC